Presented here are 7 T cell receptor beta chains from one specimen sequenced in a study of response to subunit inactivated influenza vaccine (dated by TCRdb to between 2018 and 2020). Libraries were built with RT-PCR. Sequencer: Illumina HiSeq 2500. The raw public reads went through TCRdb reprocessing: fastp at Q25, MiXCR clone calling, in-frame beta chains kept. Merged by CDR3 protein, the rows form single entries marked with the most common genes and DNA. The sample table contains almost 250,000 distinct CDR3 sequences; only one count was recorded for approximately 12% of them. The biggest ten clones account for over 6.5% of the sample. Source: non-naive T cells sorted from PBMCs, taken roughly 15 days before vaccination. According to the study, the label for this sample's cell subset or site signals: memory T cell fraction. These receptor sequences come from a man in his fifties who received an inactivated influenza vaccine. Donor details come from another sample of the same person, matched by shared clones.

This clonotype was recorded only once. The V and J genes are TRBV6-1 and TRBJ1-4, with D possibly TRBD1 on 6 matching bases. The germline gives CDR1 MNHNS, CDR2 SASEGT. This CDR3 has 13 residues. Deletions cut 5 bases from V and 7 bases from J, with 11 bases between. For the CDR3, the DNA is TGTGCCAGCAGTCTCTCAGGGGTTGAAAAACTGTTTTTT. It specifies CASSLSGVEKLFF.

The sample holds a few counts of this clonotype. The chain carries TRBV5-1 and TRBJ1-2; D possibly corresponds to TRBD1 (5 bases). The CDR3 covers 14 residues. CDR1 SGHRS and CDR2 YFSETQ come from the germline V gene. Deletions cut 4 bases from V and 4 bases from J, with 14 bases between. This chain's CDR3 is CASSPRDEGYGYTF. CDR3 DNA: TGCGCCAGCAGCCCCCGGGACGAGGGCTATGGCTACACCTTC.

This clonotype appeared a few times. CDR3 in amino acids: CASSLTLPEQYF. In DNA form, the CDR3 reads TGTGCCAGCAGTTTGACGCTTCCCGAGCAGTACTTC. V gene TRBV28 combines with J gene TRBJ2-7, with D unresolved. Looked up from germline, CDR1 is MDHEN and CDR2 is SYDVKM. The CDR3 has 12 amino acids. The V gene lost 3 bases and the J gene lost 6 bases, with 9 bases spanning the gap. Full variable domain (rest looked up from reference TRBV28 and TRBJ2-7): DVKVTQSSRYLVKRTGEKVFLECVQDMDHENMFWYRQDPGLGLRLIYFSYDVKMKEKGDIPEGYSVSREKKERFSLILESASTNQTSMYLCASSLTLPEQYFGPGTRLTVT.

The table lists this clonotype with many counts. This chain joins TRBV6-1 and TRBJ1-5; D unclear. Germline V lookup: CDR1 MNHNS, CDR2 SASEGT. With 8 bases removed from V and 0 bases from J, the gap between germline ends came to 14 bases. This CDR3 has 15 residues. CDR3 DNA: TGTGCCAGCCTTGGACTGCGCGATAGCAATCAGCCCCAGCATTTT. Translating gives CASLGLRDSNQPQHF.

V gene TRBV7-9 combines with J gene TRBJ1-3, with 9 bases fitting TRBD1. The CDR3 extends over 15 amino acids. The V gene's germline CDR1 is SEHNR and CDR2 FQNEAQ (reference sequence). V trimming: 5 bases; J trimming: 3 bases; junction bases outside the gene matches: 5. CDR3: CASSQGQGLGNTIYF. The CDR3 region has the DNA TGTGCCAGCAGCCAAGGACAGGGGCTTGGAAACACCATATATTTT.

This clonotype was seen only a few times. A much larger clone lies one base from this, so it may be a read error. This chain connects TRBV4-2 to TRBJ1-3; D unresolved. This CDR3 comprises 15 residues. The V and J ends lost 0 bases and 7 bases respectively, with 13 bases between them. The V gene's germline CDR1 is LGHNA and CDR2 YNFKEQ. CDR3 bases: TGTGCCAGCAGCCAAGACGCCGACTCCGGGAACACCATATATTTT. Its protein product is CASSQDADSGNTIYF.

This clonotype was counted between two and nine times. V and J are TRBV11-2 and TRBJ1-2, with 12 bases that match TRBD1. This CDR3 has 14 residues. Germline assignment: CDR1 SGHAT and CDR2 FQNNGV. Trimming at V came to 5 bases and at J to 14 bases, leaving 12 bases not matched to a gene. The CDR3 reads CASSATGTGGYLTF. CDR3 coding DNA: TGTGCCAGCAGCGCAACCGGGACAGGGGGCTATTTGACCTTC.